This is a list of T cell receptor beta chains from one sample in a study of blood T cell repertoires in COVID-19. TCRdb keeps only in-frame clones here, not all; method: immunoSEQ multiplex PCR. This table holds roughly 200,000 clones, around four fifths found once. What was sequenced was peripheral blood. These receptors were obtained from a woman over 75 with COVID-19, enrolled during active disease. CDR3s include the opening cysteine and the closing phenylalanine or tryptophan. The D gene is left open where the match is weak. Only part of the rows carry a size: once, few, many, or a class if the clone is expanded.

TRBJ1-3	TRBV15	TRBD1	NA	CATNRLGTGAQYSGNTIYF	TGTGCCACCAACCGATTAGGGACAGGGGCTCAATACTCTGGAAACACCATATATTTT
TRBJ2-2	TRBV10-3	TRBD2	NA	CAISDTSGGAPGELFF	TGTGCCATCAGTGACACTAGCGGGGGGGCCCCCGGGGAGCTGTTTTTT
TRBJ1-1	TRBV6-5	TRBD1	NA	CASSRQGPSTEAFF	TGTGCCAGCAGTCGACAGGGCCCTTCCACTGAAGCTTTCTTT
TRBJ1-1	TRBV5-6	TRBD1	NA	CASSYRQGGMNTEAFF	TGTGCCAGCAGCTACCGACAGGGCGGTATGAACACTGAAGCTTTCTTT
TRBJ2-3	TRBV6-5	TRBD1	once	CASSFRDRGTDTQYF	TGTGCCAGCAGTTTCCGGGACAGGGGCACAGATACGCAGTATTTT
TRBJ1-4	TRBV5-3	NA	NA	CARSPPATDEKLFF	TGTGCCAGAAGCCCTCCCGCGACTGATGAAAAACTGTTTTTT
TRBJ1-2	TRBV6-5	TRBD1	NA	CASSQQGAQNYGYTF	TGTGCCAGCAGTCAACAGGGGGCACAGAACTATGGCTACACCTTC
TRBJ1-4	TRBV5-4	TRBD1	NA	CASSLSLTGGREKLFF	TGTGCCAGCAGCTTGTCCCTGACAGGGGGGCGGGAAAAACTGTTTTTT
TRBJ1-2	TRBV28	NA	NA	CASSFSIRGAFGYTF	TGTGCCAGCAGTTTCTCCATTCGGGGGGCATTTGGCTACACCTTC
TRBJ1-5	TRBV24-1	NA	NA	CATREGSNQPQHF	TGTGCCACCAGGGAGGGGAGCAATCAGCCCCAGCATTTT
TRBJ2-1	TRBV6-1	NA	once	CASSDLSGITYNEQFF	TGTGCCAGCAGTGACCTTAGCGGTATCACCTACAATGAGCAGTTCTTC
TRBJ2-3	TRBV6-5	TRBD2	NA	CATRPGGGGTDTQYF	TGTGCCACTCGCCCGGGCGGGGGAGGCACAGATACGCAGTATTTT